The 30 T cell receptor beta chains given below trace back to one sample, sequenced in a study of blood T cells in healthy people across ages. Then a second PCR, running roughly 7 to 11 cycles, was carried out with a sample-barcoded 5' primer and a J-beta primer mix. TCRdb independently ran MiXCR on the 5' RACE reads; one entry per CDR3 protein. The data contain 1 million or so distinct CDR3 sequences, about 23% of them singletons. This sample also belongs to another study, concerning T cells of mothers and their children.

The sample consisted of blood. These receptors were taken from a girl aged 2-10 years in good health.

In its sample, this clonotype was seen a few times. The chain joins TRBV12-5 to TRBJ2-5; 8 nucleotides align to TRBD2. Near its end, the DNA agrees better with TRBJ2-1, so the J call may be wrong. This CDR3 contains 16 residues. Germline CDR1 and CDR2: LGHNT and FRNRAP. The CDR3 loop is CASGLVASGPWGEQFF. The CDR3 DNA follows: TGTGCTAGTGGTTTGGTCGCTAGCGGGCCCTGGGGTGAGCAGTTCTTC.

This clonotype was detected only a few times. The chain links TRBV28 to TRBJ1-2; D call uncertain. Germline values: CDR1 MDHEN, CDR2 SYDVKM. This CDR3 has 10 residues. Trimming removed 5 bases from V and 7 bases from J, with 5 bases in between. The CDR3 spells CASSEFGYTF. DNA of the CDR3: TGTGCCAGCAGTGAATTTGGCTACACCTTC.

The chain recombines TRBV9 with TRBJ2-7; D is perhaps TRBD1 (5 bases). Looked up from germline, CDR1 is SGDLS and CDR2 is YYNGEE. The CDR3 is made up of 14 amino acids. V lost 1 base, J lost 3 bases, and 11 bases lay in between. CDR3 loop: CASSVTTQGYEQYF. CDR3 coding DNA: TGTGCCAGCAGCGTAACTACCCAGGGCTACGAGCAGTACTTC.

J is TRBJ2-7 and V is TRBV20-1; 7 positions match TRBD2. Germline V gene sequence: CDR1 DFQATT, CDR2 SNEGSKA (reference sequence). CDR3 length: 14 residues. J gave up 2 bases and V 4 bases, and 8 bases lay outside the gene matches. The CDR3: CSAIKPSGPYEQYF. The CDR3 coding sequence is TGCAGTGCTATCAAGCCTAGCGGTCCCTACGAGCAGTACTTC.

In its sample, this clonotype was seen once. The CDR3 does not end in the conserved phenylalanine or tryptophan, so this is likely a read error. The chain employs TRBV18 and TRBJ2-3; no clear D gene. V dropped 4 bases and J dropped 2 bases, with 4 bases sitting between them. The V gene's germline CDR1 is KGHSH and CDR2 LQKENI. The CDR3 spans 12 residues. The CDR3 protein is CASSLATDTQYS. CDR3 nucleotides: TGTGCCAGCTCACTAGCCACAGATACGCAGTATTCT.

CDR3 amino acids: CASSPVLTNSYEQYF. The CDR3 DNA sequence: TGTGCCAGCAGCCCTGTCTTGACCAACTCCTACGAGCAGTACTTC. V gene TRBV3-1 combines with J gene TRBJ2-7; no clear D gene. V lost 4 bases to trimming and J lost 0 bases, with 13 bases between them. The CDR3 has 15 residues. From germline, CDR1 is LGHDT and CDR2 YNNKEL (reference sequence).

The genes are TRBV12-3 or TRBV12-4 and TRBJ2-7; TRBD2 might be the D (6 bases). Trimming removed 5 bases from V and 5 bases from J, with 16 bases in between. CDR3 size: 14 residues. The CDR3: CASSRGTVFDEQYF. The CDR3 DNA is TGTGCCAGCAGTCGCGGGACGGTGTTCGACGAGCAGTACTTC.

The gene calls are TRBV7-9 and TRBJ1-2; 9 bases match TRBD1. The germline CDR1 and CDR2 sequences are SEHNR and FQNEAQ (reference sequence). The CDR3 covers 15 residues. V was clipped by 6 bases and J by 4 bases; unmatched bases: 9. The CDR3 nucleotides read TGTGCCAGCAGTTCTACAGGGGGCGCGACCTATGGCTACACCTTC. It specifies CASSSTGGATYGYTF.

This clonotype was recorded a few times. The chain employs TRBV5-1 and TRBJ2-3; tentatively, D is TRBD1 (5 bases). Germline V lookup: CDR1 SGHRS, CDR2 YFSETQ. CDR3 length equals 15 residues. Trimming left V 2 bases short and J 4 bases short, with 14 bases between. CDR3 sequence (DNA): TGCGCCAGCAGCTTCGCAGGGAATCTCCCAGATACGCAGTATTTT. Translation: CASSFAGNLPDTQYF.

The CDR3 region has the DNA TGCAGCGTCGCCGTCGACAGGGCAGGGGGCTACACCTTC. Translation gives CSVAVDRAGGYTF. The chain combines TRBV29-1 with TRBJ1-2, with 7 bases lining up with TRBD1. Germline lookup yields CDR1 SQVTM and CDR2 ANQGSEA. CDR3 size: 13 residues. J lost 8 bases, V lost 6 bases, and 12 bases had no gene match.

This sequence joins TRBV3-1 and TRBJ2-1; D possibly matches TRBD1 or TRBD2 (6 bases each). Deletions cut 1 base from V and 5 bases from J, with 12 bases between. This CDR3 has 15 amino acids. Germline values: CDR1 LGHDT, CDR2 YNNKEL (reference sequence). The CDR3 nucleotides read TGTGCCAGCAGCCAAGCCGGGGGCTATAACAATGAGCAGTTCTTC. Translation gives CASSQAGGYNNEQFF.

In this sample, this clonotype turned up a few times. The V and J genes are TRBV12-3 or TRBV12-4 and TRBJ2-7; tentative D call: TRBD2 (5 bases). The length of the CDR3 is 16 residues. V gave up 5 bases and J gave up 1 base, with 18 bases separating them. This CDR3 is CASSEADGPDSYEQYF. The CDR3 DNA reads TGTGCCAGCAGTGAAGCGGACGGGCCCGATTCCTACGAGCAGTACTTC.

This clonotype was seen a few times. CDR3 sequence: CATSRESGPNTGELFF. The CDR3 DNA reads TGTGCCACCAGCAGAGAGAGTGGACCCAACACCGGGGAGCTGTTTTTT. The chain employs TRBV15 and TRBJ2-2; no reliable D call. The CDR3 has 16 amino acids. Germline CDR1 and CDR2: LNHNV and YYDKDF (reference sequence). V lost 0 bases and J 2 bases, leaving 10 bases between the germline ends.

This clonotype was seen a few times. The J gene is TRBJ1-2, the V gene TRBV6-6, with TRBD1 as a possible D gene (5 bases). Germline V CDR1 and CDR2: MNHNY, SVGAGI (reference sequence). Trimming shortened V by 4 bases and J by 2 bases, and 14 bases separated the two germline ends. This CDR3 spans 15 amino acids. The DNA for the CDR3 is TGTGCCAGCAGTTCACCGAGGGAGGGGAACTATGGCTACACCTTC. It is translated as CASSSPREGNYGYTF.

This clonotype appeared a few times. The chain is built from TRBV12-3 or TRBV12-4 and TRBJ1-3; D is undetermined. The V end was cut by 7 bases, the J end by 0 bases, with 7 bases between. The CDR3 has 13 residues. CDR3 in amino acids: CASKYNSGNTIYF. CDR3 nucleotide sequence: TGTGCCAGCAAGTACAACTCTGGAAACACCATATATTTT.

J is TRBJ2-2 and V is TRBV27, with 16 positions matching TRBD2. Germline V lookup: CDR1 MNHEY, CDR2 SMNVEV (reference sequence). The CDR3 totals 20 residues. Trimming took 5 bases from V and 0 from J; bases not matched to a gene: 9. The CDR3 sequence: CASSPYGTSGRGPNTGELFF. The DNA for the CDR3 is TGTGCCAGCAGTCCATATGGGACTAGCGGGAGGGGACCGAACACCGGGGAGCTGTTTTTT.

The chain carries TRBV29-1 and TRBJ2-7; 10 bases line up with TRBD1. V gave up 6 bases and J gave up 4 bases; unmatched junction bases: 6. Per the germline V gene, CDR1 is SQVTM and CDR2 is ANQGSEA. This CDR3 has 13 residues. CDR3 nucleotide sequence: TGCAGCGTCTCTTGGGACAGGGGTTACGAGCAGTACTTC. Residues: CSVSWDRGYEQYF.

This clonotype was seen more than once but under ten times. This chain uses TRBV15 with TRBJ1-2; possibly TRBD1 for D (5 bases). Looked up from germline, CDR1 is LNHNV and CDR2 is YYDKDF (reference sequence). The length of the CDR3 is 16 residues. V lost 0 bases to trimming and J lost 6 bases, with 17 bases between them. CDR3 sequence reads: CATSRDTSGRHHGYTF. The CDR3 DNA sequence: TGTGCCACCAGCAGAGATACTTCGGGGCGCCACCATGGCTACACCTTC.

The V gene is TRBV19, the J gene TRBJ1-4; D might be TRBD1 (6 bases). Per the germline V gene, CDR1 is LNHDA and CDR2 is SQIVND (reference sequence). The CDR3 is 15 amino acids. Trimming pared 4 bases from V and 3 bases from J, leaving 12 bases between. The CDR3 region is CASSTGVLANEKLFF. CDR3 nucleotide sequence: TGTGCCAGTAGTACAGGGGTTCTGGCTAATGAAAAACTGTTTTTT.

This clonotype has only a few counts. The V and J genes are TRBV7-6 and TRBJ2-1; 8 bases agree with TRBD1. The tail of the sequence fits TRBJ2-5 better, so the J call may be wrong. Germline lookup yields CDR1 SGHVS and CDR2 FNYEAQ. The CDR3 spans 17 residues. The CDR3 loop reads CASSLIQSQGAGETQYF. The CDR3 DNA is TGTGCCAGCAGCCTAATACAATCCCAGGGGGCAGGGGAGACCCAGTACTTC.

This chain links TRBV6-5 with TRBJ2-6, with a weak D call TRBD2 (5 bases). CDR3 size: 14 residues. Germline V CDR1 and CDR2: MNHEY, SVGAGI. V was shortened by 11 bases and J by 0 bases, with 11 bases between the two germline ends. CDR3 DNA: TGTGCCGCCCGCGGGTCCTCTGGGGCCAACGTCCTGACTTTC. It codes for CAARGSSGANVLTF.

The J gene is TRBJ2-5, the V gene TRBV9, with TRBD2 as a possible D gene (5 bases). Germline loops: CDR1 SGDLS, CDR2 YYNGEE. The CDR3 has 16 amino acids. V lost 4 bases and J lost 3, with 19 bases in between. CDR3 coding DNA: TGTGCCAGCAGCTCCCCGTCTGAAACGGGGAAAGAGACCCAGTACTTC. Translating gives CASSSPSETGKETQYF.

This clonotype has just a few counts. This sequence joins TRBV29-1 and TRBJ2-5; a possible D gene is TRBD1 (6 bases). Near its end, the DNA agrees better with TRBJ2-7, so the J call may be wrong. CDR3 length: 11 amino acids. Germline CDR1 SQVTM, CDR2 ANQGSEA. This CDR3 reads CSGRQAHEQYF. The CDR3 nucleotides read TGCAGCGGACGACAGGCCCACGAGCAGTACTTC.

As for this clonotype: Germline and junction disagree at one end, which may indicate a read error. The gene calls are TRBV27 and TRBJ1-6; D is undetermined. The CDR3 has 15 amino acids. Germline assignment: CDR1 MNHEY and CDR2 SMNVEV (reference sequence). CDR3 coding DNA: TGTACCAGCAGTTTATCGACGGGAGCTAATTCACCCCTCCACTTT. It specifies CTSSLSTGANSPLHF.

The chain joins TRBV7-9 to TRBJ2-3; 7 nucleotides match TRBD1. The V and J ends lost 2 bases and 10 bases, in that order; junction bases with no gene match: 3. The V gene's germline CDR1 is SEHNR and CDR2 FQNEAQ (reference sequence). The length of the CDR3 is 12 residues. The CDR3 DNA sequence: TGTGCCAGCAGCTTAACCGGGACAGCGCAGTATTTT. Protein sequence: CASSLTGTAQYF.

This clonotype has more than one count but fewer than ten. The chain links TRBV20-1 to TRBJ2-1; D assignment may be TRBD1 or TRBD2 (5 bases each). Trimming left V 3 bases short and J 12 bases short, with 9 bases between. CDR3 length equals 10 residues. In germline, CDR1 is DFQATT, CDR2 SNEGSKA (reference sequence). CDR3 loop: CSASQGRQFF. The CDR3 DNA reads TGCAGTGCTAGTCAGGGACGGCAGTTCTTC.

The chain couples TRBV14 to TRBJ2-7; the match to TRBD2 covers 7 bases. Germline loops: CDR1 SGHDN, CDR2 FVKESK. This CDR3 has 16 amino acids. Trimming at V came to 1 base and at J to 3 bases, leaving 9 bases not matched to a gene. The DNA for the CDR3 is TGTGCCAGCAGCCAAGGGCCTAGCGGAGAACACTACGAGCAGTACTTC. As protein: CASSQGPSGEHYEQYF.

This clonotype was detected only a few times. The chain couples TRBV5-6 to TRBJ2-7, with D hard to call. V was shortened by 0 bases and J by 5 bases, with 15 bases between the two germline ends. Germline CDR1 SGHDT, CDR2 YYEEEE. The CDR3 length is 15 residues. CDR3 residues: CASSLATEIAHEQYF. As DNA, the CDR3 is TGTGCCAGCAGCTTGGCCACAGAAATAGCCCACGAGCAGTACTTC.

The gene calls are TRBV4-3 and TRBJ2-7; D remains ambiguous. Trimming shortened V by 0 bases and J by 3 bases, and 12 bases separated the two germline ends. The germline V gene encodes CDR1 LGHNA and CDR2 YSLEER. CDR3 size: 15 residues. The chain's CDR3 is CASSQDRPSIYEQYF. CDR3 bases: TGCGCCAGCAGCCAAGATCGACCCAGCATCTACGAGCAGTACTTC.

This clonotype was picked up a small number of times. The chain is built from TRBV4-2 and TRBJ2-6, with 7 bases that match TRBD2. This CDR3 comprises 20 residues. Germline CDR1 and CDR2: LGHNA and YNFKEQ. Trimming at V came to 0 bases and at J to 1 base, leaving 12 bases not matched to a gene. CDR3 region: CASSQEMQGGALSGANVLTF. In DNA form, the CDR3 reads TGTGCCAGCAGCCAAGAAATGCAGGGAGGGGCCCTTTCTGGGGCCAACGTCCTGACTTTC.